Shown below are 15 T cell receptor beta chains from a single sample sequenced in a study of blood T cell repertoires in COVID-19. The data were produced by immunoSEQ multiplex PCR, yet TCRdb's version contains in-frame clones alone and is incomplete. Here the sample spans about 290,000 clones, nearly 90% being singletons. Sequenced input: peripheral blood. These receptors came from a woman in her 30s with COVID-19, enrolled during active disease.

The chain combines TRBV10-2 with TRBJ2-7, with no clear D. The ends were cut back, 6 bases at V and 0 bases at J, with 9 bases in the middle. This CDR3 is built from 13 residues. Per the germline V gene, CDR1 is WSHSY and CDR2 is SAAADI. The CDR3 nucleotides are TGCGCCAGCAGGCTTACCAGCTCCTACGAGCAGTACTTC. It codes for CASRLTSSYEQYF.

This clone turned up a few times. The J gene is TRBJ2-1, the V gene TRBV5-1, with 7 bases matching TRBD1. This CDR3 spans 14 amino acids. Germline V gives CDR1 SGHRS, CDR2 YFSETQ. Losses at the gene ends were 0 bases for V and 10 bases for J; bases not matched to a gene: 7. The CDR3 nucleotides are TGCGCCAGCAGCTTGGGACAGGGAAAAGGGGAGCAGTTCTTC. Translated, it gives CASSLGQGKGEQFF. Together with reference TRBV5-1 and TRBJ2-1, the CDR3 gives the full variable domain: KAGVTQTPRYLIKTRGQQVTLSCSPISGHRSVSWYQQTPGQGLQFLFEYFSETQRNKGNFPGRFSGRQFSNSRSEMNVSTLELGDSALYLCASSLGQGKGEQFFGPGTRLTVL.

The chain carries TRBV7-6 and TRBJ1-3; D might be TRBD1 (6 bases). Deletions cut 1 base from V and 0 bases from J, with 13 bases between. The CDR3 runs to 17 residues. The germline CDR1 and CDR2 sequences are SGHVS and FNYEAQ. CDR3 sequence (DNA): TGTGCCAGCAGCTTAGGGGTAGGACAGCGCTCTGGAAACACCATATATTTT. It codes for CASSLGVGQRSGNTIYF. The full variable domain, with the rest looked up from reference TRBV7-6 and TRBJ1-3, is GAGVSQSPRYKVTKRGQDVALRCDPISGHVSLYWYRQALGQGPEFLTYFNYEAQQDKSGLPNDRFSAERPEGSISTLTIQRTEQRDSAMYRCASSLGVGQRSGNTIYFGEGSWLTVV.

The CDR3 bases are TGTGCCAGCAATGGGTTCGGGGGCACAGATACGCAGTATTTT. It encodes CASNGFGGTDTQYF. The V call is TRBV6-5, the J call TRBJ2-3; D perhaps matches TRBD2 (5 bases). The V end lost 7 bases, the J end lost 1 base, and 12 bases lay between the germline ends. CDR1 and CDR2 (germline): MNHEY, SVGAGI. The CDR3 runs 14 residues.

The chain couples TRBV5-4 to TRBJ2-5; 9 bases are a match to TRBD2. Germline CDR1 reads SGHNT; CDR2 reads YYREEE (reference sequence). The CDR3 runs to 15 residues. With 6 bases clipped from V and 2 bases from J, the junction kept 8 bases outside the gene matches. CDR3 in amino acids: CASTQRGAGQETQYF. The CDR3 DNA reads TGTGCCAGCACCCAGCGGGGGGCCGGGCAAGAGACCCAGTACTTC.

This chain uses TRBV3-1 (or the pseudogene TRBV3-2) with TRBJ1-4; 7 bases agree with TRBD1. CDR3 length: 15 amino acids. J gave up 5 bases and V 6 bases, and 9 bases lay outside the gene matches. Germline V gene lookup returns CDR1 LGHDT and CDR2 YNNKEL (reference sequence). The CDR3 region is CASRKRDSFNEKLFF. CDR3 in DNA: TGTGCCAGCAGAAAGAGGGACAGCTTCAATGAAAAACTGTTTTTT.

The V call is TRBV5-6, the J call TRBJ1-5, with TRBD1 identical over 7 bases. Germline trimming cut 0 bases from V and 0 bases from J; bases unmatched to any gene: 3. Germline V lookup: CDR1 SGHDT, CDR2 YYEEEE. The CDR3 loop spans 16 amino acids. CDR3 protein: CASSLAGTASNQPQHF. The CDR3 DNA reads as TGTGCCAGCAGCTTGGCCGGGACAGCTAGCAATCAGCCCCAGCATTTT. Drawing the rest from reference TRBV5-6 and TRBJ1-5, the complete variable domain is DAGVTQSPTHLIKTRGQQVTLRCSPKSGHDTVSWYQQALGQGPQFIFQYYEEEERQRGNFPDRFSGHQFPNYSSELNVNALLLGDSALYLCASSLAGTASNQPQHFGDGTRLSIL.

J is TRBJ1-1 and V is TRBV19; no clear D. The CDR3 is 15 residues long. The germline V and J ends were trimmed by 3 bases and 0 bases, with 11 bases remaining between them. Per germline, CDR1 LNHDA and CDR2 SQIVND (reference sequence). CDR3: CASSMVNSLNTEAFF. As DNA, the CDR3 is TGTGCCAGTAGTATGGTGAACAGCTTGAACACTGAAGCTTTCTTT. Based on the CDR3 plus reference TRBV19 and TRBJ1-1, the full variable domain is DGGITQSPKYLFRKEGQNVTLSCEQNLNHDAMYWYRQDPGQGLRLIYYSQIVNDFQKGDIAEGYSVSREKKESFPLTVTSAQKNPTAFYLCASSMVNSLNTEAFFGQGTRLTVV.

The genes are TRBV7-8 and TRBJ2-5, with 12 nucleotides matching TRBD2. V was pared by 5 bases and J by 0 bases, with 10 bases of the junction left unmatched. Germline values: CDR1 SGHVS, CDR2 FQNEAQ. This CDR3 contains 18 residues. The CDR3 bases are TGTGCCAGCAGCCCCCGACTAGCGGGGGCTCCGTACCAAGAGACCCAGTACTTC. Its protein is CASSPRLAGAPYQETQYF.

The chain has TRBV11-2 and TRBJ2-5, with TRBD2 as a possible D gene (6 bases). V lost 5 bases, J lost 5 bases, and 21 bases lay in between. The CDR3 runs to 16 residues. Looked up from germline, CDR1 is SGHAT and CDR2 is FQNNGV. The CDR3 region is CASSPWGYPGGETQYF. DNA of the CDR3: TGTGCCAGCAGCCCATGGGGCTATCCTGGAGGGGAGACCCAGTACTTC.

This chain connects TRBV5-1 to TRBJ1-2, with a tentative D call TRBD1 (6 bases). The V end was cut by 4 bases, the J end by 3 bases, with 13 bases between. Germline V gene sequence: CDR1 SGHRS, CDR2 YFSETQ. The CDR3 spans 14 residues. DNA of the CDR3: TGCGCCAGCAGCGAAGCGGGACACCACTATGGCTACACCTTC. It codes for CASSEAGHHYGYTF.

The table lists this clone with a count of one. V gene TRBV27 combines with J gene TRBJ2-7; 8 positions agree with TRBD1. CDR3 size: 15 residues. Germline V gene lookup returns CDR1 MNHEY and CDR2 SMNVEV (reference sequence). Trimming removed 4 bases from V and 3 bases from J; junction bases left unmatched: 8. CDR3 coding DNA: TGTGCCAGCAGTTCTATATTGACAGGGGTCTACGAGCAGTACTTC. It specifies CASSSILTGVYEQYF.

The V gene is TRBV6-5, the J gene TRBJ2-2, with 9 bases identical to TRBD1. With V trimmed by 2 bases and J by 4 bases, 5 bases remained unmatched. Germline V gene data show CDR1 as MNHEY and CDR2 as SVGAGI. The CDR3 consists of 16 residues. CDR3 in amino acids: CASSYPQGAVTGELFF. The DNA of the CDR3 is TGTGCCAGCAGTTACCCACAGGGGGCGGTCACCGGGGAGCTGTTTTTT.

The chain couples TRBV11-2 to TRBJ2-7; no reliable D call. The length of the CDR3 is 12 residues. The germline gives CDR1 SGHAT, CDR2 FQNNGV. Deletions cut 5 bases from V and 2 bases from J, with 7 bases between. This CDR3 is CASSPRAYEQYF. For the CDR3, the DNA is TGTGCCAGCAGCCCAAGAGCCTACGAGCAGTACTTC.

V is TRBV18 and J is TRBJ2-1, with D possibly being TRBD1 (5 bases). CDR1 and CDR2 from the germline V gene are KGHSH and LQKENI. The CDR3 has 15 residues. V was trimmed by 0 bases and J by 6 bases, leaving 12 bases between them. CDR3 loop: CASSPPVTQANEQFF. The CDR3 DNA reads TGTGCCAGCTCACCACCGGTGACACAGGCCAATGAGCAGTTCTTC.